The 24 T cell receptor beta chains presented below share a single source sample, sequenced in a study of shared clonotypes between healthy human individuals. The protocol was immunoSEQ multiplex PCR, while the TCRdb copy is restricted to in-frame clones and leaves out a portion. The top ten hold 0.1% to 0.15% of the sample, which has millions of clones, 85% to 95% seen once. The material sequenced was naive CD4+ T cells sorted from blood. Subset specified: CD45RA+ positively selected. The receptors shown here come from a man aged 18 to 29 in good health.

This rearrangement joins TRBV6-6 to TRBJ1-1; TRBD1 matches 7 bases. Trimming removed 2 bases from V and 5 bases from J; junction bases left unmatched: 11. Per germline, CDR1 MNHNY and CDR2 SVGAGI (reference sequence). This CDR3 has 16 residues. The CDR3 nucleotides are TGTGCCAGCAGTTACCATACAGGGGTAAGGCGGACTGAAGCTTTCTTT. Translation gives CASSYHTGVRRTEAFF.

This chain connects TRBV5-1 to TRBJ1-1; D possibly corresponds to TRBD1 (6 bases). Germline V gene sequence: CDR1 SGHRS, CDR2 YFSETQ. This CDR3 spans 14 amino acids. The V end lost 6 bases, the J end lost 4 bases, and 16 bases lay between the germline ends. In DNA, the CDR3 is TGCGCCAGCACAAGGGACATCCCATTCACTGAAGCTTTCTTT. Amino acids: CASTRDIPFTEAFF.

J is TRBJ2-7 and V is TRBV5-1, with D tentatively TRBD2 (5 bases). This CDR3 is 15 amino acids long. V was shortened by 2 bases and J by 3 bases, with 15 bases between the two germline ends. Germline V gene data show CDR1 as SGHRS and CDR2 as YFSETQ. The CDR3 reads CASSLGGTTSYEQYF. The CDR3 DNA follows: TGCGCCAGCAGCTTAGGAGGAACTACCAGCTACGAGCAGTACTTC.

The J gene is TRBJ1-2, the V gene TRBV25-1, with D unclear. This CDR3 spans 14 amino acids. The V and J ends lost 7 bases and 6 bases respectively, with 18 bases between them. CDR1 is MGHDK and CDR2 is SYGVNS in the germline V gene. In DNA, the CDR3 is TGTGCCAGCAATTCTCCGGCCACTGATGATGGCTACACCTTC. It encodes CASNSPATDDGYTF.

V and J are TRBV19 and TRBJ2-3; D might be TRBD2 (5 bases). Trimming cost V 6 bases and J 3 bases, with 16 bases left between them. CDR1 LNHDA and CDR2 SQIVND come from the germline V gene (reference sequence). This CDR3 is 15 amino acids long. The CDR3 DNA follows: TGTGCCAGTAGCACCTCGGGGTCCCCGACAGATACGCAGTATTTT. It codes for CASSTSGSPTDTQYF. The full variable domain, in which reference TRBV19 and TRBJ2-3 provide the parts outside the CDR3, is DGGITQSPKYLFRKEGQNVTLSCEQNLNHDAMYWYRQDPGQGLRLIYYSQIVNDFQKGDIAEGYSVSREKKESFPLTVTSAQKNPTAFYLCASSTSGSPTDTQYFGPGTRLTVL.

This sequence joins TRBV28 and TRBJ1-2; no firm D call. V shed 5 bases and J shed 7 bases, with 11 bases lying between them. Germline V CDR1 and CDR2: MDHEN, SYDVKM. The length of the CDR3 is 12 residues. The CDR3 coding sequence is TGTGCCAGCAGTCCCCCTGATTTTGGCTACACCTTC. Encoded protein: CASSPPDFGYTF.

This clone was detected once. This chain links TRBV23-1 with TRBJ2-7, with 9 positions matching TRBD1. TRBV23-1 is given ORF status, its function remaining uncertain. CDR3 length equals 12 residues. After removal of 4 bases from V and 6 bases from J, the junction contained 1 base not matched to a gene. The CDR3 sequence is CASSPTGGEQYF. The CDR3 nucleotides are TGCGCCAGCAGTCCGACAGGGGGCGAGCAGTACTTC.

The chain employs TRBV10-1 and TRBJ2-7; 15 bases agree with TRBD2. CDR1 and CDR2 (germline): WNHNN, SYGVQD (reference sequence). CDR3 length: 18 residues. Unmatched junction bases numbered 8, after V lost 4 bases and J lost 1 base. The CDR3 is CASSGPGTSGRMSYEQYF. CDR3 nucleotide sequence: TGCGCCAGCAGTGGCCCCGGGACTAGCGGGAGGATGTCCTACGAGCAGTACTTC.

The chain carries TRBV28 and TRBJ2-7; 9 nucleotides match TRBD1. The CDR3 has 14 amino acids. CDR1 and CDR2 from the germline V gene are MDHEN and SYDVKM. V lost 6 bases to trimming and J lost 0 bases; unmatched junction nucleotides: 3. This chain's CDR3 is CASRTGGGSYEQYF. The CDR3 DNA is TGTGCCAGCAGGACAGGGGGGGGCTCCTACGAGCAGTACTTC.

In this sample, this clone turned up once. Just one base apart from a much larger clone, this may be a read error. The chain is built from TRBV5-8 and TRBJ1-5, with unresolved D. From germline, CDR1 is SGHTS and CDR2 YDEGEE. This CDR3 spans 14 amino acids. CDR3 nucleotide sequence: TGTGCCAGCCCTCGAGCTAATAGCAATCGGCCCCAGCATTTT. Translating gives CASPRANSNRPQHF.

The chain has TRBV30 and TRBJ2-7, with 7 bases aligning to TRBD2. This CDR3 is built from 16 residues. Looked up from germline, CDR1 is GTSNPN and CDR2 is SVGIG (reference sequence). The V and J ends lost 1 base and 2 bases, in that order; junction bases with no gene match: 11. In DNA form, the CDR3 reads TGTGCCTGGAGTGGAGGGTCCGGGACTACCCCCTACGAGCAGTACTTC. This gives the protein CAWSGGSGTTPYEQYF.

The chain employs TRBV6-6 and TRBJ2-5, with D possibly matching TRBD2 (6 bases). Germline loops: CDR1 MNHNY, CDR2 SVGAGI (reference sequence). Between the trimmed V and J ends, which lost 1 base and 1 base, there was a span of 10 bases. The CDR3 has 15 amino acids. The CDR3 loop is CASSYLRGTQETQYF. In DNA form, the CDR3 reads TGTGCCAGCAGTTACTTACGCGGGACCCAAGAGACCCAGTACTTC.

This clone is a singleton in its sample. V is TRBV7-2 and J is TRBJ2-3; 10 nucleotides match TRBD1. The CDR3 extends over 15 amino acids. Germline V gene lookup returns CDR1 SGHTA and CDR2 FQGNSA. Trimming cost V 5 bases and J 6 bases; bases outside gene matches: 8. Written as DNA, the CDR3 is TGTGCCAGCAGCCCCGGGACAGGGGCTATGGATACGCAGTATTTT. Its translation is CASSPGTGAMDTQYF.

This clone was recorded a few times. The chain uses TRBV11-3 and TRBJ2-3; D uncertain. CDR3 size: 12 residues. With 1 base removed from V and 5 bases from J, the gap between germline ends came to 4 bases. Germline assignment: CDR1 SGHNT and CDR2 YENEEA. In DNA, the CDR3 is TGTGCCAGCAGCTTAGGGGGAGATACGCAGTATTTT. Translating it yields CASSLGGDTQYF.

The chain joins TRBV19 to TRBJ2-7; D is perhaps TRBD2 (7 bases). Trimming removed 7 bases at V and 4 bases at J, with 14 bases between. The CDR3 sequence is 13 residues long. CDR1 and CDR2 from the germline V gene are LNHDA and SQIVND (reference sequence). The CDR3 spells CASTRAGAYEQYF. DNA of the CDR3: TGTGCCAGTACGAGGGCGGGGGCTTACGAGCAGTACTTC.

This chain uses TRBV5-1 with TRBJ1-5; no definite D call. Germline CDR1 is SGHRS and CDR2 is YFSETQ. V was cut by 0 bases and J by 3 bases, with 7 bases left in between. This CDR3 comprises 14 residues. The CDR3 region has the DNA TGCGCCAGCAGCTTGGGAGATCCCAATCAGCCCCAGCATTTT. Translating it yields CASSLGDPNQPQHF.

The rearrangement links TRBV30 to TRBJ2-7; D is ambiguous. V shed 3 bases and J shed 7 bases, with 16 bases lying between them. Per germline, CDR1 GTSNPN and CDR2 SVGIG (reference sequence). The CDR3 covers 13 residues. CDR3 residues: CAWSAENMGEQYF. CDR3 DNA sequence: TGTGCCTGGAGCGCCGAGAACATGGGGGAGCAGTACTTC.

V and J are TRBV2 and TRBJ2-7; D unresolved. This CDR3 is 14 amino acids long. V dropped 2 bases and J dropped 7 bases, with 15 bases sitting between them. CDR1 and CDR2 (germline): SNHLY, FYNNEI. DNA of the CDR3: TGTGCCAGCAGTGAAACGTTTGTAGGTCAGGAGCAGTACTTC. Amino acid sequence: CASSETFVGQEQYF. The full variable domain, its missing parts supplied by reference TRBV2 and TRBJ2-7, is EPEVTQTPSHQVTQMGQEVILRCVPISNHLYFYWYRQILGQKVEFLVSFYNNEISEKSEIFDDQFSVERPDGSNFTLKIRSTKLEDSAMYFCASSETFVGQEQYFGPGTRLTVT.

The gene calls are TRBV5-6 and TRBJ2-1, with 14 bases matching TRBD2. The V gene's germline CDR1 is SGHDT and CDR2 YYEEEE. With V trimmed by 3 bases and J by 11 bases, 7 bases remained unmatched. The CDR3 consists of 15 residues. CDR3 in DNA: TGTGCCAGCAGCTATCGACTAGCGGGGGGGCCTCAGCAGTTCTTC. As protein: CASSYRLAGGPQQFF. The complete variable domain, with remaining parts taken from reference TRBV5-6 and TRBJ2-1, reads DAGVTQSPTHLIKTRGQQVTLRCSPKSGHDTVSWYQQALGQGPQFIFQYYEEEERQRGNFPDRFSGHQFPNYSSELNVNALLLGDSALYLCASSYRLAGGPQQFFGPGTRLTVL.

The J gene is TRBJ1-5, the V gene TRBV30; 7 bases match TRBD1. The trim removed 1 base at V and 0 bases at J, leaving 9 bases unmatched. The CDR3 consists of 17 residues. Per germline, CDR1 GTSNPN and CDR2 SVGIG (reference sequence). The CDR3 region has the DNA TGTGCCTGGAGTGAAGGACAGGAACGGCTTAGCAATCAGCCCCAGCATTTT. Translated, it gives CAWSEGQERLSNQPQHF.

This chain connects TRBV25-1 to TRBJ1-1, with D perhaps TRBD1 (6 bases). Trimming pared 7 bases from V and 7 bases from J, leaving 10 bases between. Germline V gene sequence: CDR1 MGHDK, CDR2 SYGVNS. CDR3 length equals 11 residues. Written as DNA, the CDR3 is TGTGCCAGCATGGGGGGGCTTGAAGCTTTCTTT. Translating it yields CASMGGLEAFF.

The rearrangement uses TRBV5-1 and TRBJ2-1, with 13 bases matching TRBD2. Trimming removed 7 bases from V and 7 bases from J; junction bases left unmatched: 5. CDR3 length: 14 residues. The germline CDR1 and CDR2 sequences are SGHRS and YFSETQ. CDR3 coding DNA: TGCGCCAGCTCTTGGACTAGCGGGGGAAATGAGCAGTTCTTC. Translation gives CASSWTSGGNEQFF.

This clone was seen only a few times. This chain uses TRBV4-1 with TRBJ2-7; maybe TRBD1 (6 bases). V shed 1 base and J shed 2 bases, with 12 bases lying between them. Germline V CDR1 and CDR2: MGHRA, YSYEKL. This CDR3 region has 15 residues. CDR3 bases: TGCGCCAGCAGCCAAGCCTCGACAGGACCCTACGAGCAGTACTTC. Translating gives CASSQASTGPYEQYF.

As regards this clone: Other DNA sequences in this specimen translate into the identical CDR3. This chain joins TRBV5-1 and TRBJ2-2; 10 nucleotides align to TRBD2. The CDR3 length is 15 residues. After removal of 0 bases from V and 5 bases from J, the junction contained 1 base not matched to a gene. Germline V gene data show CDR1 as SGHRS and CDR2 as YFSETQ. The CDR3 coding sequence is TGCGCCAGCAGCTTGGTAGCGGGGGGAACCGGGGAGCTGTTTTTT. Translating it yields CASSLVAGGTGELFF.